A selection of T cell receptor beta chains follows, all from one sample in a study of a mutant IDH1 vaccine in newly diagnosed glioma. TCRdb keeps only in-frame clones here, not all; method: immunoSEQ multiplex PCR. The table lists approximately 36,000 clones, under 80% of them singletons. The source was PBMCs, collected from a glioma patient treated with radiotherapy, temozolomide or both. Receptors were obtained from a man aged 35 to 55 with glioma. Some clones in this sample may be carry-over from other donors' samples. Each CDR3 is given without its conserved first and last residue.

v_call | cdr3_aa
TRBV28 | ASRNRESYT
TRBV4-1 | ASSLSFSQPQH
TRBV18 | ASSPPRRPSGEAF
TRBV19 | ASSTQTASYGYT
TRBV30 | AWSGAQEGGYT
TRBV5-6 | ASSFGATEAF
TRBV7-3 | ASSIGTGAEAF
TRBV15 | ATSRETGHNTEAF
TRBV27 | ASSSPRLAGQETQY
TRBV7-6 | ASSGQGYEQY
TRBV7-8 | ASSQGVGIDYGYT
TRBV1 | TSSRYCGAGGPLQETQY
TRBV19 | ASSIGAAGSGNTIY
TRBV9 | ASSPRTGLGEKLF
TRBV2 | ASSDRTGGNQPQH
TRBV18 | ASSPPLDSAEQF